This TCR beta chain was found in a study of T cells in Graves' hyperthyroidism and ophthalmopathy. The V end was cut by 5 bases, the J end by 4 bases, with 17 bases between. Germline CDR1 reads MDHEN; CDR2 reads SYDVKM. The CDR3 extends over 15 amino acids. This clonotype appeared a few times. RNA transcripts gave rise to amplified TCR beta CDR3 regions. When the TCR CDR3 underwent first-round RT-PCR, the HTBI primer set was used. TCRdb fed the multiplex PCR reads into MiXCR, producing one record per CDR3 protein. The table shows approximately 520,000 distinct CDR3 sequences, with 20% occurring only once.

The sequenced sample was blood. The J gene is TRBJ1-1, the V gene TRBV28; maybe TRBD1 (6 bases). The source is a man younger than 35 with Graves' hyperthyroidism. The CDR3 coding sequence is TGTGCCAGCAGTCATACTCAGGGGATTGGCACTGAAGCTTTCTTT. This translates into CASSHTQGIGTEAFF.